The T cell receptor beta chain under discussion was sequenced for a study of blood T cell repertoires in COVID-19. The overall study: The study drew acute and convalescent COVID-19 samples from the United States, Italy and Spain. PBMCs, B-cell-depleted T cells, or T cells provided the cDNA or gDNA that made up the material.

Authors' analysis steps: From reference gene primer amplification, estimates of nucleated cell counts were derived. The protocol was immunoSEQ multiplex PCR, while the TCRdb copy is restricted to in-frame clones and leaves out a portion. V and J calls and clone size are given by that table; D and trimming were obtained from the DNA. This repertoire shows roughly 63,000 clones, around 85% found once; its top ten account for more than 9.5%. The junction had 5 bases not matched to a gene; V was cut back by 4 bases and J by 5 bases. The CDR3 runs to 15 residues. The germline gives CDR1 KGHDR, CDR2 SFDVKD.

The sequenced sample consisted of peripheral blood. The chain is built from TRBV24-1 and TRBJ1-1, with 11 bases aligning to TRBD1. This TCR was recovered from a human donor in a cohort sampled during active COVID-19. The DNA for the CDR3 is TGTGCCACCAGTGACCCGGGACAGGGGGGGACTGAAGCTTTCTTT. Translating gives CATSDPGQGGTEAFF.